Sequencing of this T cell receptor (beta chain) was carried out in a study of blood T cell repertoires in COVID-19 (dated by TCRdb to the early 2020s). Broadly, across the study: Collaborator samples came from the United States, Italy and Spain and covered acute and convalescent phases of COVID-19. The dataset comprised deeply sampled blood TCRbeta repertoires from subjects exposed to, actively infected with, or recovered from COVID-19. A de-identified subject ID, COVID-19 status, age in years and sex were almost always included in the sample metadata. Samples were obtained from the ongoing ImmuneRACE study (first 160 participants) and from about 1,300 subjects provided by 6 global collaborators. The repertoires were released in a freely available public database intended as a resource for research on the immune response to SARS-CoV-2. HLA class I and class II types, where available, came from metadata supplied by the sample provider rather than from assay-based typing. The material from the prospective study consisted of cDNA or gDNA derived from T cells, B-cell-depleted T cells, or PBMCs.

The trim is 7 bases for V and 3 bases for J, with a gap of 16 bases between the germline ends. The germline V gene provides CDR1 SQVTM and CDR2 ANQGSEA. The CDR3, from cysteine to phenylalanine, totals 13 residues. Just CDR3 DNA is preserved here, 39 bases in frame from base 1. Participants in the prospective study were aged about 18 to 95 years, lived in about two dozen United States geographic areas, and enrolled through a virtual design. Cohort assignment in the prospective study relied on participant-reported clinical history from a screening survey and a study questionnaire. Exposed participants had been in contact, within 2 weeks of entering the study, with a person who had a PCR-confirmed or clinician-diagnosed case of COVID-19. Mobile phlebotomists in the prospective study collected whole blood, serum and a nasopharyngeal or oropharyngeal swab from every participant. Over a 2-month period, participants in the prospective study had the option of providing additional blood draws and questionnaires. Before DNA extraction, prospective study blood samples were shipped either frozen or at room temperature.

General findings and caveats noted by the study authors: How much clinical and demographic metadata was included differed by source and by participant, and the metadata was provided uncurated.

As concerns this clone: Its antigen is unknown. One base away there is no much larger clone; base qualities are not given.

The immunoSEQ Assay, a bias-controlled multiplex PCR, was used to amplify TCRbeta CDR3 regions from genomic DNA. Processing in the source paper ran as follows. Within the assay, amplification of reference gene primers was used to estimate how many nucleated cells each sample contained. To quantify the absolute abundance of each unique TCRbeta CDR3 rearrangement, sequence reads were collapsed and filtered. For each sample, productive Simpson clonality was calculated as the square root of Simpson's diversity index across productive rearrangements. This immuneACCESS table, as held by TCRdb, lists in-frame sequences with V and J called but not all clones. Of the missing ones, under half trace to an unresolved V gene in checked studies; the others have no known cause. V and J calls and clone size follow that table, whereas D and trimming were derived from the DNA. The sample table shows fewer than 350,000 clones, and approximately 90% are seen once. The ten largest account for 2.5% to 3% of the sample.

This receptor was taken from a man between 35 and 55 years old who had been exposed to COVID-19. Recombination joined TRBV29-1 with TRBJ2-7, and perhaps TRBD2 as D gene, on 7 matching bases. Sequencing was done on a sample of PBMCs or T cells enriched from blood (not recorded which). CDR3 sequence: CSAGAGAVYEQYF. The DNA sequence is as follows: TGCAGCGCGGGGGCGGGAGCGGTCTACGAGCAGTACTTC.